The clone carrying this T cell receptor beta chain was observed a single time. Sequencing used immunoSEQ multiplex PCR; TCRdb keeps in-frame clones, though not all of them. Altogether some 1.5 million clones are present, approximately 98% being singletons, with the ten largest covering less than 0.55%. The V gene's germline CDR1 is SEHNR and CDR2 FQNEAQ (reference sequence). Trimming removed 6 bases from V and 0 bases from J; junction bases left unmatched: 3. This CDR3 has 14 amino acids. The data belong to a study of shared clonotypes between healthy human individuals. The chain is built from TRBV7-9 and TRBJ2-3; 7 positions agree with TRBD2. Material: naive CD4+ T cells sorted from blood. Subset given: CD45RA+ positively selected. The receptor was derived from a young man in good health. CDR3 protein: CASSSSGSTDTQYF. In nucleotides, the CDR3 is TGTGCCAGCAGTTCTAGCGGAAGCACAGATACGCAGTATTTT.